This TCR beta chain was recorded in a study of cytomegalovirus exposure and HLA in healthy donors. General observations from the study: An apparent linkage of common viral pathogens to several of the most significant clusters emerged in a later analysis. Overall, roughly 160 TCR beta chains were annotated as cytomegalovirus-associated.

The V gene lost 3 bases and the J gene lost 1 base, with 11 bases spanning the gap. The CDR3 extends over 15 amino acids. CDR1 and CDR2 from the germline V gene are MDHEN and SYDVKM. The study ran its PCR with 60 Vbeta and 13 Jbeta primers. Method: immunoSEQ multiplex PCR; TCRdb's copy keeps in-frame clones and lacks some. The sample has about 120,000 clones, about a sixth seen once. Points on this clone: Its matching antigen is unknown.

Healthy bone marrow donors supplied every sample. This chain joins TRBV28 and TRBJ2-3; D might be TRBD1 (5 bases). The sequencing sample was made of PBMCs. The receptor's source is a female donor in good health and CMV-seropositive. Here the CDR3 DNA reads TGTGCCAGCAGTTTGTTAGGGGTGCGCACAGATACGCAGTATTTT. Translation: CASSLLGVRTDTQYF. Based on the CDR3 plus reference TRBV28 and TRBJ2-3, the full variable domain is DVKVTQSSRYLVKRTGEKVFLECVQDMDHENMFWYRQDPGLGLRLIYFSYDVKMKEKGDIPEGYSVSREKKERFSLILESASTNQTSMYLCASSLLGVRTDTQYFGPGTRLTVL.